This T cell receptor beta chain was retrieved from a study of blood T cell repertoires in COVID-19. The CDR3 extends over 13 amino acids. Germline V CDR1 and CDR2: SGHTA, FQGNSA. Trimming removed 3 bases at V and 5 bases at J, with 10 bases between. Assay: immunoSEQ multiplex PCR; the TCRdb copy retains only in-frame clones and omits some. Altogether hundreds of thousands of clones are present, around nine tenths being singletons, with the ten largest covering 2% to 2.5%. The source material was peripheral blood. The source is a woman in her forties who had recovered from COVID-19. This chain joins TRBV7-2 and TRBJ2-5, with D possibly being TRBD2 (6 bases). In DNA, the CDR3 is TGTGCCAGCAGCTTCGGGAGTGGGGAGACCCAGTACTTC. As protein: CASSFGSGETQYF.